The 2 T cell receptor beta chains below come from one sample, sequenced in a study of blood T cell repertoires in COVID-19. Sequencing was performed with immunoSEQ multiplex PCR; in TCRdb, only in-frame clones are kept and a portion is missing. The top ten hold about 7.7% of the sample, which has some 110,000 clones, 87% seen once. The source material was peripheral blood. These receptors were obtained from a human donor in a cohort sampled during active COVID-19.

The V call is TRBV27, the J call TRBJ1-5, with TRBD1 matching over 8 bases. Unmatched junction bases numbered 13, after V lost 0 bases and J lost 6 bases. The CDR3 runs to 18 residues. Germline V gives CDR1 MNHEY, CDR2 SMNVEV (reference sequence). The CDR3 region has the DNA TGTGCCAGCAGTTTATCCCAAACGGGGACAGGAAGATTTCAGCCCCAGCATTTT. Translated: CASSLSQTGTGRFQPQHF.

The chain has TRBV10-3 and TRBJ1-4; 9 bases line up with TRBD1. The CDR3 is 14 amino acids. Germline values: CDR1 ENHRY, CDR2 SYGVKD. V was clipped by 6 bases and J by 8 bases; unmatched bases: 7. The CDR3 DNA follows: TGTGCCATCAGAGAACAGGGGGCGAGGGAAAAACTGTTTTTT. As protein: CAIREQGAREKLFF.